This section outlines one T cell receptor beta chain sequence together with its context. Template-switch reactions added UMIs with a 6-nucleotide sample barcode. TCRdb reprocessed the 5' RACE reads and reports one entry per CDR3 protein, with no DNA. The sample is made up of fewer than 350,000 distinct CDR3 sequences, and the top ten hold 2% to 2.5% of it. These data originate in a study of monozygotic twins with inflammatory bowel disease. CDR3 size: 14 residues. Per germline, CDR1 SGHNT and CDR2 YYREEE (reference sequence). Specimen: blood. The chain uses TRBV5-4 and TRBJ2-1; TCRdb returns TRBD1, unconfirmable since there is no DNA. The clonotype comes from a human donor with ulcerative colitis or Crohn's disease, or a healthy co-twin of an affected twin (not recorded which). Here the CDR3 reads CASTVTQNNNEQFF.